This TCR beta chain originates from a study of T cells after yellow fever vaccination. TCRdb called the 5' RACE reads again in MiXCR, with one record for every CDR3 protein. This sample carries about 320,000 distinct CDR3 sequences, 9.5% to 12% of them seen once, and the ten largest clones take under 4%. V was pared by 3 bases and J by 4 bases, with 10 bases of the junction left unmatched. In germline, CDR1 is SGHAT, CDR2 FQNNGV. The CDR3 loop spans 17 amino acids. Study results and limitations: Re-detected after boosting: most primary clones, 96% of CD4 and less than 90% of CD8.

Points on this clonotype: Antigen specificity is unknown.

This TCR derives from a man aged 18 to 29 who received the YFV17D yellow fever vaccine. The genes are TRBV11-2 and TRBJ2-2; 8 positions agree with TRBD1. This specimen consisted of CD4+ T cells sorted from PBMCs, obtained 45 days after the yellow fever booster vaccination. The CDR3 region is CASSLARSGGTTGELFF. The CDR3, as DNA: TGTGCCAGCAGCTTGGCTCGTTCAGGGGGCACCACCGGGGAGCTGTTTTTT.